This T cell receptor beta chain emerged from a study of OX40 agonist ivuxolimab in advanced cancers. About the research overall: Three patients responded partially, comprising one with hepatocellular carcinoma and two with cutaneous melanoma. Regarding the study as a whole: At 0.1 to 3.0 mg/kg, clonal expansion of CD4+ and CD8+ blood T cells had occurred by week 6.

Comment on this clone: Its antigen is unknown.

The repertoire was sequenced with immunoSEQ multiplex PCR; TCRdb's copy has only in-frame clones and lacks some. This table holds just under 65,000 clones, almost 85% found once. On cycle 4 day 1 and cycle 7 day 1, as well as at baseline, blood was sampled. This receptor was identified in an adult with an advanced solid tumor such as melanoma, head and neck, liver or kidney cancer. The material was CD4+ or CD8+ T cells sorted from blood, obtained in a trial of the OX40 agonist ivuxolimab.

CDR3 bases: TGTGCCAGCAGTTCAAGGACGTCTGGGAGCTCCTACGAGCAGTACTTC. Its translation: CASSSRTSGSSYEQYF. This rearrangement joins TRBV28 to TRBJ2-7; D possibly corresponds to TRBD2 (5 bases). Between the trimmed V and J ends, which lost 4 bases and 0 bases, there was a span of 16 bases. Germline lookup yields CDR1 MDHEN and CDR2 SYDVKM. This CDR3 is built from 16 residues.